The entry that follows covers one T cell receptor beta chain sequence. It lacks a known antigen. Base qualities are missing; no much larger clone stands one base away. Memory CD4+ T cells were sorted ex vivo from peripheral blood of narcolepsy patients and healthy controls for TCR Vbeta sequencing. This record comes from a study of T cells in narcolepsy (dated by TCRdb to the late 2010s). Concerning the study at large: Patients with narcolepsy type 1 or type 2 (NT1, NT2) were enrolled in the study together with healthy control donors. To look for autoreactive T cells in narcolepsy patients that target self-antigens of hypocretin neurons (hypocretin, TRIB2), the study used TCR Vbeta sequencing to follow clonotypes in blood and CSF.

The library was prepared using the immunoSEQ multiplex PCR assay. Sourced from immuneACCESS, this table was stored by TCRdb with only in-frame sequences that have V and J called. A share of the clones is absent; for the studies checked, an unresolved V gene accounts for under half, and the remainder has no known explanation. Recorded for this sample are 30,000 to 35,000 clones; 79% of them occurred a single time. The leading ten clones occupy 3% to 4% of the sample. Findings and caveats that apply to the study as a whole: Plots that compared CSF and blood CD4+ T cell clonotypes from the same patient highlighted HCRT-specific and TRIB2-specific autoreactive clonotypes. Numbers of sequenced blood memory CD4+ clonotypes were comparable, averaging approximately 42,000 in patients and over 30,000 in controls. Some blood memory CD4+ repertoires from patients and controls contained no sequences matching autoreactive T cell clones. According to the report, autoreactive clonotypes were detected serially in the blood of the same patients and of different patients, but not in healthy controls.

Taken from cysteine to phenylalanine, the CDR3 has 14 residues. Only the CDR3 part of the read is kept: 42 bases, read in frame from the first base. The germline V gene specifies SGDLS as CDR1 and YYNGEE as CDR2. V and J lose 5 bases and 6 bases, and a span of 18 bases separates them. The TCR was taken from a human donor in good health. The receptor chain draws on TRBV9 and TRBJ2-7, with the identity of the D gene unclear. Sequencing was done on a sample of memory (CD45RA-) CD4+ T cells from blood. The sample's cell subset or site, from its label and the paper: memory T cells sorted ex vivo from peripheral blood. The CDR3 region: CASSALPTAIEQYF. The nucleotide sequence is TGTGCCAGCAGTGCCCTCCCGACGGCTATCGAGCAGTACTTC.